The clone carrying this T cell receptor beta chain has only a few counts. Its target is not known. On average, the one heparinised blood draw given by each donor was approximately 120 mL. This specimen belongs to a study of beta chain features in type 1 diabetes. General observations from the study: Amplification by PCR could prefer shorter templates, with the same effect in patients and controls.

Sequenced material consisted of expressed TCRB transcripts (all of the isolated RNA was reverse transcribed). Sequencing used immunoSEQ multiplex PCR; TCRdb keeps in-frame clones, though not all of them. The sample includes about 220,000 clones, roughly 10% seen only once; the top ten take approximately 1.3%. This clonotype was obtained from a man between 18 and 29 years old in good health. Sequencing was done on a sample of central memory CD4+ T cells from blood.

The CDR3 protein is CASSQRTKQETQYF. Written as DNA, the CDR3 is TGTGCCAGTAGTCAACGGACTAAACAAGAGACCCAGTACTTC. The chain uses TRBV19 and TRBJ2-5; the D gene is possibly TRBD2 (6 bases). This CDR3 has 14 residues. Trimming shortened V by 5 bases and J by 2 bases, and 12 bases separated the two germline ends. Germline V lookup: CDR1 LNHDA, CDR2 SQIVND (reference sequence).